These T cell receptor beta chains were read from a single sample in a study of breast tumors, draining lymph nodes, adjacent tissues. TCRdb called the multiplex PCR reads again in MiXCR, with one record for every CDR3 protein. The data show 60,000 to 70,000 distinct CDR3 sequences, roughly 57% seen once. Sequencing used breast tumor tissue. These receptors all come from a female donor with breast cancer. Some clones in this sample may be carry-over from other donors' samples. CDR3s include the opening cysteine and the closing phenylalanine or tryptophan. A D gene is named only where the DNA matches it firmly. Clone size is shown for a subset of rows, as once, few, many or a class of expanded clone.

j_gene	v_gene	abundance	d_gene	CDR3aa	CDR3nt
TRBJ1-1	TRBV10-3	-	TRBD1	CAIRGQGWNTEAFF	TGTGCCATCAGGGGACAGGGGTGGAACACTGAAGCTTTCTTT
TRBJ1-6	TRBV9	-	TRBD1	CASSGDRGADSPLHF	TGTGCCAGCAGCGGGGACAGGGGCGCGGATTCACCCCTCCACTTT
TRBJ2-3	TRBV11-2	-	TRBD1	CASSKDRGYF	TGTGCCAGCAGCAAGGACAGGGGGTATTTT
TRBJ2-3	TRBV2	-	-	CASSTSSFTDTQYF	TGTGCCAGCAGTACTAGTAGTTTCACAGATACGCAGTATTTT
TRBJ2-2	TRBV6-6	-	-	CASSHGANTGELFF	TGTGCCAGCAGTCATGGGGCGAACACCGGGGAGCTGTTTTTT
TRBJ1-2	TRBV2	once	TRBD1	CASSFSPGTEQSGYTF	TGTGCCAGCAGCTTTAGCCCCGGGACAGAGCAATCCGGCTACACCTTC
TRBJ2-1	TRBV5-8	many	TRBD2	CASSLGQPGGEFF	TGTGCCAGCAGCTTAGGACAGCCGGGGGGGGAGTTCTTC
TRBJ1-3	TRBV4-2	-	-	CASSPDSGGFGNTIYF	TGTGCCAGCAGCCCGGATTCGGGGGGCTTTGGAAACACCATATATTTT
TRBJ2-7	TRBV20-1	many	-	CSATPYSGEQYF	TGCAGTGCTACTCCCTACTCGGGGGAGCAGTACTTC
TRBJ2-2	TRBV6-2/TRBV6-3	many	-	CASSDRPNTGELFF	TGTGCCAGCAGCGACAGACCGAACACCGGGGAGCTGTTTTTT
TRBJ2-3	TRBV30	many	-	CAWGHSGISDTQYF	TGTGCCTGGGGTCATTCCGGGATATCAGATACGCAGTATTTT
TRBJ2-6	TRBV14	-	-	CASSQEGSSSGANVLTF	TGTGCCAGCAGCCAAGAGGGTAGCTCCTCTGGGGCCAACGTCCTGACTTTC
TRBJ1-2	TRBV20-1	-	-	CSARPPPGGETDHYGYTF	TGCAGTGCTAGACCCCCACCGGGAGGGGAGACGGATCACTATGGCTACACCTTC
TRBJ2-5	TRBV6-5	many	-	CASSHSPEYQETQYF	TGTGCCAGCAGTCACTCCCCCGAATACCAAGAGACCCAGTACTTC
TRBJ1-1	TRBV29-1	many	-	CSVGGLTLMNTEAFF	TGCAGCGTTGGGGGGCTAACCCTCATGAACACTGAAGCTTTCTTT
TRBJ2-2	TRBV24-1	-	-	CATKPGLDTGELFF	TGTGCCACCAAGCCGGGACTTGACACCGGGGAGCTGTTTTTT
TRBJ2-2	TRBV2	-	-	CASSEMRASSSYNELFF	TGTGCCAGCAGTGAAATGCGGGCGTCGAGCTCCTACAATGAGCTGTTTTTT
TRBJ1-6	TRBV10-3	-	-	CAISWTASPLHF	TGTGCCATCAGCTGGACAGCTTCACCCCTCCACTTT
TRBJ2-1	TRBV11-2	many	TRBD2	CASSLGLALIGAYNEQFF	TGTGCCAGCAGCTTAGGACTAGCGTTAATAGGAGCCTACAATGAGCAGTTCTTC
TRBJ1-6	TRBV9	-	-	CASSEEGGPNSPPHF	TGTGCCAGCAGCGAGGAGGGGGGACCTAATTCACCCCCCCACTTT
TRBJ2-3	TRBV5-4	-	TRBD2	CASSPGTSGGADTQYF	TGTGCCAGCAGCCCGGGGACTAGCGGGGGGGCGGATACGCAGTATTTT
TRBJ2-1	TRBV7-2	-	TRBD2	CASSSPGAGGSCNEQFF	TGTGCCAGCAGCTCTCCGGGTGCGGGGGGAAGTTGCAATGAGCAGTTCTTC
TRBJ1-5	TRBV2	once	TRBD1	CASRFGGQGNQPQHF	TGTGCCAGCAGGTTTGGAGGACAGGGTAATCAGCCCCAGCATTTT
TRBJ2-3	TRBV5-1	-	-	CASSLVNNEQYF	TGCGCCAGCAGCTTGGTTAACAATGAGCAGTATTTT
TRBJ2-1	TRBV29-1	-	-	CSVVYYLAAIIYNEQFF	TGCAGCGTTGTTTACTACTTAGCGGCGATTATCTACAATGAGCAGTTCTTC
TRBJ1-2	TRBV19	-	-	CASFRTANYGYTF	TGTGCCAGTTTTAGGACAGCGAACTATGGCTACACCTTC